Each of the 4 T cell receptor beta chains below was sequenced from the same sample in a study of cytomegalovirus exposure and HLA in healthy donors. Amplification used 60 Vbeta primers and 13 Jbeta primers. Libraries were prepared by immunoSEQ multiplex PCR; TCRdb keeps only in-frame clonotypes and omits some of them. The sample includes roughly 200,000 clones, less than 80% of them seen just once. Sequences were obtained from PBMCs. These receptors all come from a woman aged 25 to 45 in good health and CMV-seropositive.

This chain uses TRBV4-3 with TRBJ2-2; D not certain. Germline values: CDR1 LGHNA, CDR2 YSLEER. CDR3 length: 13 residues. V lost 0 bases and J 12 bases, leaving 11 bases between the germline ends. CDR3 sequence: CASSQEVQRKLFF. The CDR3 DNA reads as TGCGCCAGCAGCCAAGAGGTCCAGAGGAAGCTGTTTTTT.

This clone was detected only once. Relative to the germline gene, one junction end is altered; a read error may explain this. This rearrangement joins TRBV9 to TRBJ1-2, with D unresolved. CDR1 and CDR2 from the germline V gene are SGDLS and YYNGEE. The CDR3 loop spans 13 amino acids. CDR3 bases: TGTGCCAGCCGCGTTTCGGGGTCCTATGGCTACACCTTC. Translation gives CASRVSGSYGYTF.

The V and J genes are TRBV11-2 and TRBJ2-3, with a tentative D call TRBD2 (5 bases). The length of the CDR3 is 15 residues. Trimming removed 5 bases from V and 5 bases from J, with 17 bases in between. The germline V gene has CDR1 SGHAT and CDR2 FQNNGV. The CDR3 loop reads CASSGGGLGRDTQYF. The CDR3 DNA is TGTGCCAGCAGCGGCGGAGGTTTAGGAAGAGATACGCAGTATTTT.

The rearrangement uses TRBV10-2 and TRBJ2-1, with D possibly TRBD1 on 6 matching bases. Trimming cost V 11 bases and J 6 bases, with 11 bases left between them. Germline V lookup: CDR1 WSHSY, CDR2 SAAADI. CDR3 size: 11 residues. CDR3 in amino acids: CASGTSNEQFF. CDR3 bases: TGCGCCTCCGGGACATCCAATGAGCAGTTCTTC.